This record covers a single T cell receptor beta chain. TCR beta VDJ and CDR3 profiles were obtained from a genomic DNA template. TCRdb processed the reads anew with MiXCR; each CDR3 protein has one entry. Among over 150,000 distinct CDR3 sequences listed, over 70% were seen once. This sample was included in a study of CD8+CD57+ T cells in acquired aplastic anemia. V lost 3 bases, J lost 10 bases, and 8 bases stayed unmatched. This CDR3 contains 15 residues. In germline, CDR1 is WNHNN, CDR2 SYGVQD (reference sequence). Patients selected for sequencing had displayed CD8+CD57+ cell expansion by flow cytometry. Patient blood was sampled before any therapy had been received.

This sequence joins TRBV10-1 and TRBJ2-1; TRBD2 aligns across 11 bases. The sequence came from a human donor with aplastic anemia. Material: sorted CD4+, CD8+, or CD8+CD57+ T cells (not recorded which) from PBMCs. CDR3: CASSDVAGGRREQFF. CDR3 DNA sequence: TGCGCCAGCAGTGACGTAGCGGGAGGGCGTAGAGAGCAGTTCTTC.